This TCR beta chain was recorded in a study of blood T cell repertoires in COVID-19. Study as a whole: Acute-phase and convalescent COVID-19 samples originated in the United States, Italy and Spain.

As concerns this clone: Its ends do not fully match the called genes, so a read error is possible.

This CDR3 comprises 13 residues. CDR1 is SSHAT and CDR2 is FNYEAQ in the germline V gene (reference sequence). The repertoire was sequenced with immunoSEQ multiplex PCR; TCRdb's copy has only in-frame clones and lacks some. The sample records 110,000 to 150,000 clones, 88% being singletons. The sample comprised peripheral blood. The clonotype originates from a man aged 45-65 years with active or convalescent COVID-19. V usage is TRBV7-7 and J usage is TRBJ2-3; 9 bases map to TRBD2. CDR3 sequence reads: CASSLATSGRKYF. The CDR3 coding sequence is TGTGCTAGCAGCTTAGCGACGAGCGGGAGGAAGTATTTT.